The 9 T cell receptor beta chains reported below all come from one sample, sequenced in a study of blood T cell repertoires in COVID-19. Method: immunoSEQ multiplex PCR; TCRdb's copy keeps in-frame clones and lacks some. The sample has around 200,000 clones, 70% to 85% seen once. The sequenced sample consisted of peripheral blood. These TCRs come from a man aged 50-59 years who had recovered from COVID-19.

This sequence joins TRBV28 and TRBJ1-2; TRBD1 matches at 8 bases. This CDR3 has 15 amino acids. The V gene's germline CDR1 is MDHEN and CDR2 SYDVKM. J lost 3 bases, V lost 5 bases, and 8 bases had no gene match. In nucleotides, the CDR3 is TGTGCCAGCAGTCTACTGGCAGGGGGCCACTATGGCTACACCTTC. Translating it yields CASSLLAGGHYGYTF.

This chain links TRBV6-1 with TRBJ1-1, with unresolved D. CDR1 is MNHNS and CDR2 is SASEGT in the germline V gene. Trimming pared 2 bases from V and 0 bases from J, leaving 7 bases between. The CDR3 totals 14 residues. CDR3 loop: CASSELHLNTEAFF. Here the CDR3 DNA reads TGTGCCAGCAGTGAATTACACCTGAACACTGAAGCTTTCTTT.

V usage is TRBV5-1 and J usage is TRBJ1-3, with D hard to call. The germline V and J ends were trimmed by 4 bases and 0 bases, with 14 bases remaining between them. This CDR3 is built from 16 residues. The germline gives CDR1 SGHRS, CDR2 YFSETQ. In DNA form, the CDR3 reads TGCGCCAGCAGCCTGTACACGGGATTCTCTGGAAACACCATATATTTT. It encodes CASSLYTGFSGNTIYF.

CDR3 coding DNA: TGTGCCAGCAGTAGACAGGGGGTTCGCGACGAGCAGTACTTC. It translates to CASSRQGVRDEQYF. The chain joins TRBV6-2 or TRBV6-3 to TRBJ2-7, with TRBD1 matching 9 bases. The V gene's germline CDR1 is MNHEY and CDR2 SVGEGT. With 5 bases clipped from V and 5 bases from J, the junction kept 7 bases outside the gene matches. This CDR3 has 14 amino acids.

The chain links TRBV5-5 to TRBJ1-2, with 10 bases aligning to TRBD1. The CDR3 has 15 residues. In germline, CDR1 is SGHKS, CDR2 YYEKEE (reference sequence). The ends lost 7 bases at V and 3 bases at J; junction bases unmatched: 9. The CDR3 DNA reads as TGTGCCAGCTGGAATCGGACAGGGGGGGACTATGGCTACACCTTC. Translating it yields CASWNRTGGDYGYTF.

The chain links TRBV28 to TRBJ2-5, with D maybe TRBD1 (7 bases). The CDR3 totals 15 residues. Germline values: CDR1 MDHEN, CDR2 SYDVKM. Trimming shortened V by 6 bases and J by 5 bases, and 19 bases separated the two germline ends. CDR3 loop: CASSYRGRGGETQYF. In DNA form, the CDR3 reads TGTGCCAGCAGCTATAGGGGGCGCGGAGGGGAGACCCAGTACTTC.

The rearrangement joins TRBV11-2 to TRBJ2-3, with a weak D call TRBD2 (6 bases). Germline loops: CDR1 SGHAT, CDR2 FQNNGV. The CDR3 consists of 16 residues. V was shortened by 1 base and J by 0 bases, with 11 bases between the two germline ends. The CDR3 DNA sequence: TGTGCCAGCAGCTTAGGGAGGAGGGTAAGCACAGATACGCAGTATTTT. Translated, it gives CASSLGRRVSTDTQYF.

The chain employs TRBV24-1 and TRBJ2-1; D is perhaps TRBD1 (6 bases). Germline CDR1 KGHDR, CDR2 SFDVKD. V lost 1 base and J lost 0, with 9 bases in between. The CDR3 runs 16 residues. The CDR3 DNA follows: TGTGCCACCAGTGATTTCACAGGGAGCTCCTACAATGAGCAGTTCTTC. This codes for CATSDFTGSSYNEQFF.

This chain uses TRBV6-2 or TRBV6-3 with TRBJ2-5; 8 nucleotides align to TRBD2. CDR1 is MNHEY, CDR2 SVGEGT, per germline. This CDR3 is built from 13 residues. V trimming: 5 bases; J trimming: 5 bases; junction bases outside the gene matches: 4. The CDR3 is CASSGTRGETQYF. Written as DNA, the CDR3 is TGTGCCAGCAGTGGGACTAGAGGGGAGACCCAGTACTTC.